One TCR beta chain is described in this entry. This clonotype appeared many times. Which antigen it targets is not known. No base quality values were provided; no much bigger clone lies one nucleotide off. The healthy controls were volunteers from blood banks in Maryland, USA. Sorted-subset TCR libraries were prepared from fewer than 1.3 million sorted CD4+ or CD8+ T cells. Peripheral blood underwent Ficoll-Hypaque density gradient centrifugation to isolate PBMCs, which were then cryopreserved in liquid nitrogen. Paired sorted CD4+ and CD8+ subsets came from healthy controls, HAM/TSP patients and MS patients. This entry is derived from a study of neurological immune-mediated disorders (dated by TCRdb to about 2019). Regarding the research as a whole: The study compared peripheral blood TCR-beta repertoires of HTLV-I-associated myelopathy (HAM/TSP) patients, multiple sclerosis patients and healthy controls using UMI-based sequencing. Of the 65 to 70 subjects in the cohort, some 15 were HAM/TSP patients, approximately 35 were multiple sclerosis patients, and roughly 20 were healthy controls. Alongside PBMC samples, the set of 106 TCR-beta libraries contained longitudinal samples, technical triplicates, and paired CD4+ and CD8+ T-cell subsets that had been sorted.

Broad study findings and their caveats: TCR clonal expansion was highest in HAM/TSP patients and lowest in MS patients, with MS patients falling below even healthy controls. Expanded clones from different subjects shared no identical CDR3 amino acid sequences, which suggests that TCR-beta repertoires were private in all groups.

cDNA was synthesized by template-switch 5'RACE using a primer with a 10-nucleotide random unique molecular identifier that tagged each TCR transcript. Over 180 million TCR-beta sequences, covering 15-18 subjects, were produced in each sequencing run. Total RNA was extracted with the RNeasy kit. Using the KAPA Real-time Library Amplification kit, TCR-beta VDJ regions were amplified with primers for the TCR constant region and the 5'RACE anchor. A first PCR added sample indexes and Illumina adaptors, and a second PCR then raised library yield. The roughly 650 bp TCR product was size-selected on a 2% E-gel SizeSelection system after Ampure bead purification. Before pooling, library quality was checked on a Bioanalyzer, concentration was measured with Qubit, and libraries were quantified with the Kapa Library Quantification kit. An Illumina HiSeq 2500 sequenced the libraries paired-end 2 x 150 bp. To increase sequence diversity, roughly 24-32% phiX was spiked into each library pool. Concerning the study's data processing: The quality-filtered reads were processed with the UMI-based MiGEC pipeline, whose error correction step removed more than 75% of the raw TCR sequences. VDJ genes were aligned to IMGT germline references, and each clonotype was defined by a unique CDR3 amino acid sequence together with V-J genes. VDJtools evaluated clonal expansion, Shannon diversity and CDR3 relatedness (CalcPairwiseDistances, ClusterSamples); CLCbio workbench built phylogenetic trees. A clone was classed as expanded if it had 8 or more unique UMIs, a cutoff based on coefficient-of-variation modelling across technical triplicates. TCRdb trimmed the raw reads at Q25, called clones with MiXCR and kept productive beta chains. When rows share a CDR3 protein, they turn into one entry using the most common DNA and genes. The V and J calls follow TCRdb's processing rather than the paper's. This sample has about 39,000 distinct CDR3 sequences in its table, and 6% to 7.5% of those were observed once. Approximately 5.4% of the sample is taken by the ten largest.

CDR1 and CDR2 are read off the germline V gene as SGHRS and YFSETQ. Germline trimming amounts to 3 bases on V and 3 bases on J, with 1 as the count of junction bases outside the gene matches. The CDR3 spans 13 residues, from the cysteine through the phenylalanine. Kept here is only the CDR3 DNA, which spans 39 bases and is read in frame from base 1. The chain is made from TRBV5-1 and TRBJ2-7; the central 9 bases match TRBD1. This TCR derives from a man aged 50-60 years in good health. Sequencing was carried out using CD4+ T cells from blood. The DNA is as follows: TGCGCCAGCAGCTCGGGACAGGGCTACGAGCAGTACTTC. Its protein is CASSSGQGYEQYF.